The 9 T cell receptor beta chains reported below all come from one sample, sequenced in a study of radiotherapy plus CTLA-4 blockade in lung cancer. Profiling relied on immunoSEQ multiplex PCR, and the TCRdb table lists in-frame clones only, not all of them. The sample includes about 84,000 clones, approximately 75% of them seen just once. Material: peripheral blood, obtained from a patient treated with radiotherapy plus ipilimumab. The receptors were sampled from a human donor with non-small cell lung cancer that progressed on radiotherapy plus ipilimumab.

J is TRBJ1-1 and V is TRBV18, with a possible D match to TRBD1 (6 bases). The CDR3 is 16 amino acids. CDR1 and CDR2 (germline): KGHSH, LQKENI. V lost 3 bases, J lost 3 bases, and 17 bases lay in between. The chain's CDR3 is CASSPLRGSGYTEAFF. CDR3 DNA: TGTGCCAGCTCACCCCTCAGGGGATCGGGGTACACTGAAGCTTTCTTT. Full variable domain (outside the CDR3, taken from reference TRBV18 and TRBJ1-1): NAGVMQNPRHLVRRRGQEARLRCSPMKGHSHVYWYRQLPEEGLKFMVYLQKENIIDESGMPKERFSAEFPKEGPSILRIQQVVRGDSAAYFCASSPLRGSGYTEAFFGQGTRLTVV.

The V call is TRBV19, the J call TRBJ2-2; 7 nucleotides agree with TRBD1. CDR1 is LNHDA and CDR2 is SQIVND in the germline V gene (reference sequence). V shed 5 bases and J 4 bases; nucleotides not matched to a gene: 4. This CDR3 comprises 14 residues. CDR3 sequence (DNA): TGTGCCAGTAGTTCTACAGGGGCCACCGGGGAGCTGTTTTTT. It yields the protein CASSSTGATGELFF.

V is TRBV5-1 and J is TRBJ2-1; 11 bases agree with TRBD2. This CDR3 region has 16 residues. With 0 bases clipped from V and 7 bases from J, the junction kept 6 bases outside the gene matches. Germline V gene lookup returns CDR1 SGHRS and CDR2 YFSETQ. CDR3 sequence: CASSLDPSGGRNEQFF. The CDR3 DNA reads as TGCGCCAGCAGCTTGGATCCTAGCGGGGGGCGGAATGAGCAGTTCTTC.

The V and J genes are TRBV5-1 and TRBJ2-4, with D perhaps being TRBD1 or TRBD2 (5 bases each). CDR3 size: 15 residues. The germline gives CDR1 SGHRS, CDR2 YFSETQ. The V end lost 1 base, the J end lost 0 bases, and 8 bases lay between the germline ends. The DNA of the CDR3 is TGCGCCAGCAGCTTGATGGGGGAAGCCAAAAACATTCAGTACTTC. It specifies CASSLMGEAKNIQYF.

The chain is built from TRBV14 and TRBJ2-5; D is possibly TRBD1 or TRBD2 (7 bases each). The germline V and J ends were trimmed by 4 bases and 4 bases, with 16 bases remaining between them. Germline CDR1 reads SGHDN; CDR2 reads FVKESK. The CDR3 sequence is 15 residues long. CDR3 sequence (DNA): TGTGCCAGCAGCCGAAGACAGGGAGGGCGAGAGACCCAGTACTTC. It yields the protein CASSRRQGGRETQYF. Looking up the rest from reference TRBV14 and TRBJ2-5 gives the full variable domain: EAGVTQFPSHSVIEKGQTVTLRCDPISGHDNLYWYRRVMGKEIKFLLHFVKESKQDESGMPNNRFLAERTGGTYSTLKVQPAELEDSGVYFCASSRRQGGRETQYFGPGTRLLVL.

The CDR3 protein is CASSGNGNTEAFF. CDR3 DNA: TGTGCCAGCAGTGGCAATGGGAACACTGAAGCTTTCTTT. This chain joins TRBV6-1 and TRBJ1-1; D is uncertain. Germline CDR1 is MNHNS and CDR2 is SASEGT. CDR3 length equals 13 residues. V was cut by 4 bases and J by 1 base, with 7 bases left in between.

The rearrangement links TRBV5-6 to TRBJ2-5; the D gene is possibly TRBD2 (5 bases). V lost 0 bases to trimming and J lost 5 bases, with 11 bases between them. Looked up from germline, CDR1 is SGHDT and CDR2 is YYEEEE. The CDR3 is 14 amino acids. CDR3 region: CASSLVPGVETQYF. The CDR3 region has the DNA TGTGCCAGCAGCTTGGTACCCGGGGTGGAGACCCAGTACTTC.

The genes are TRBV5-5 and TRBJ2-3; the D is unclear. CDR3 length: 16 residues. Germline V gives CDR1 SGHKS, CDR2 YYEKEE (reference sequence). V dropped 1 base and J dropped 0 bases, with 12 bases sitting between them. This CDR3 reads CASSLIAFPSTDTQYF. As DNA, the CDR3 is TGTGCCAGCAGCTTGATCGCCTTCCCTAGCACAGATACGCAGTATTTT.

Notes on this clone: Germline is not matched at one junction end, which may reflect a read error. The rearrangement links TRBV5-1 to TRBJ2-3; 14 nucleotides match TRBD2. Germline V gene data show CDR1 as SGHRS and CDR2 as YFSETQ. CDR3 length: 17 amino acids. The CDR3 reads CVSSGGLAGVFTDTQYF. The CDR3 region has the DNA TGCGTCAGCAGCGGGGGACTAGCGGGAGTATTTACAGATACGCAGTATTTT. The variable domain in full, with the rest retrieved from reference TRBV5-1 and TRBJ2-3, is KAGVTQTPRYLIKTRGQQVTLSCSPISGHRSVSWYQQTPGQGLQFLFEYFSETQRNKGNFPGRFSGRQFSNSRSEMNVSTLELGDSALYLCVSSGGLAGVFTDTQYFGPGTRLTVL.